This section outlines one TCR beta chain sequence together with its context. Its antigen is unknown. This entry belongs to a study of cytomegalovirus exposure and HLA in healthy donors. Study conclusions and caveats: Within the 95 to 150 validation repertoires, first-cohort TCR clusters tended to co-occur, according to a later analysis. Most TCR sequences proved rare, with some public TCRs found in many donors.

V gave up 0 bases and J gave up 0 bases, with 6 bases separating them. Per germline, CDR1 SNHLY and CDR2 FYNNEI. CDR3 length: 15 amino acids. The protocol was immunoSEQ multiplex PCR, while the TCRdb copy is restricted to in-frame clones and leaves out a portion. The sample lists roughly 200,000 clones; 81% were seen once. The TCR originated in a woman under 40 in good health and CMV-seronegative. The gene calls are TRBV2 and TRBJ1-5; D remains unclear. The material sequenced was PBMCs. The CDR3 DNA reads TGTGCCAGCAGTGAAGCCCGGTATAGCAATCAGCCCCAGCATTTT. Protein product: CASSEARYSNQPQHF.